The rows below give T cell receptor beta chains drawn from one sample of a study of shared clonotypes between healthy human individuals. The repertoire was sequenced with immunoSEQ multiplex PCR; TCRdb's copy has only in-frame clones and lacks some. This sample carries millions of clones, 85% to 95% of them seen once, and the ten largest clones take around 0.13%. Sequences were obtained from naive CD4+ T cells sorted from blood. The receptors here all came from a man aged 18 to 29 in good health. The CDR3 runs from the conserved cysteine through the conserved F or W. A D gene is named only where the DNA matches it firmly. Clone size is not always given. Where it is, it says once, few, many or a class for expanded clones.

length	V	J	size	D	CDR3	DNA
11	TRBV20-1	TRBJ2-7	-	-	CSASHELGQYF	TGCAGTGCTTCTCACGAGTTGGGGCAGTACTTC
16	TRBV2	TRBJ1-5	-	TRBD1	CASKPLQGGSGQPQHF	TGTGCCAGCAAGCCTTTGCAGGGGGGGTCGGGTCAGCCCCAGCATTTT
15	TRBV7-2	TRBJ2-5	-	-	CASSSRTLTQETQYF	TGTGCCAGCAGCTCGCGGACCCTTACCCAAGAGACCCAGTACTTC
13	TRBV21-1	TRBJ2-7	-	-	CASSKPDSYEQYF	TGTGCCAGCAGCAAACCGGACAGCTACGAGCAGTACTTC
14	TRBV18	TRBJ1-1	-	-	CASSPGALNTEAFF	TGTGCCAGCTCACCAGGGGCGCTGAACACTGAAGCTTTCTTT
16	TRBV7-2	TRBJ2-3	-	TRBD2	CASSRRWAGGADTQYF	TGTGCCAGCAGCCGCCGGTGGGCGGGAGGAGCAGATACGCAGTATTTT
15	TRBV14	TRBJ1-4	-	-	CASSRHGSINEKLFF	TGTGCCAGCAGCCGCCACGGATCGATTAATGAAAAACTGTTTTTT
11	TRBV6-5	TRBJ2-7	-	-	CASSPSYEQYF	TGTGCCAGCAGTCCCAGCTACGAGCAGTACTTC
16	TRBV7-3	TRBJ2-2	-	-	CASSLNSPANTGELFF	TGTGCCAGCAGCTTAAATTCACCCGCCAACACCGGGGAGCTGTTTTTT
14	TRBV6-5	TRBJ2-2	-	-	CASSSTSNTGELFF	TGTGCCAGCAGTTCTACCTCGAACACCGGGGAGCTGTTTTTT
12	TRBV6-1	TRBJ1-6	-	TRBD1	CASSETGWTLHF	TGTGCCAGCAGCGAGACAGGGTGGACCCTCCACTTT
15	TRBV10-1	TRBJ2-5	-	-	CASSESEGRRETQYF	TGCGCCAGCAGTGAGTCAGAGGGGCGCCGGGAGACCCAGTACTTC
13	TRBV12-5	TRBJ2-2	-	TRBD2	CASGYREGGELFF	TGTGCTAGTGGTTATAGGGAGGGCGGGGAGCTGTTTTTT
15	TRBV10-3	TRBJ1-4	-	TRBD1	CAISETGQGSEKLFF	TGTGCCATCAGTGAGACGGGACAGGGGAGTGAAAAACTGTTTTTT
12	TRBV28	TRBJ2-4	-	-	CASSLEGNIQYF	TGTGCCAGCAGTTTAGAAGGGAACATTCAGTACTTC
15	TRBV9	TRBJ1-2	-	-	CASSVDAGPNYGYTF	TGTGCCAGCAGCGTAGATGCAGGGCCTAACTATGGCTACACCTTC
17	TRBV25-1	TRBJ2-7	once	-	CASSEFTGTVWADEQYF	TGTGCCAGCAGTGAATTTACGGGCACCGTGTGGGCAGACGAGCAGTACTTC
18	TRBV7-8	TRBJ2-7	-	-	CASRVRGERGLTPDEQYF	TGTGCCAGCAGAGTAAGGGGGGAAAGGGGGCTAACACCGGACGAGCAGTACTTC
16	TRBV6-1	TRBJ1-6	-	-	CASSESAGEGNSPLHF	TGTGCCAGCAGTGAATCCGCCGGGGAGGGGAATTCACCCCTCCACTTT
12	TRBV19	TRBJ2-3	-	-	CASSEQADTQYF	TGTGCCAGTAGCGAACAGGCAGATACGCAGTATTTT
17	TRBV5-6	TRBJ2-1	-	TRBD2	CASSPGWTSGRHNEQFF	TGTGCCAGCAGCCCTGGTTGGACTAGCGGGAGACACAATGAGCAGTTCTTC
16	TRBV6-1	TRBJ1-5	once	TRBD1	CASSDFGTGGWQPQHF	TGTGCCAGCAGTGACTTCGGGACAGGGGGCTGGCAGCCCCAGCATTTT
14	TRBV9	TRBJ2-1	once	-	CASSVYQGVGEQFF	TGTGCCAGCAGCGTATATCAGGGAGTCGGTGAGCAGTTCTTC
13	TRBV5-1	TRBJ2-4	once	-	CASSSPGLYIQYF	TGCGCCAGCAGCTCACCGGGACTGTACATTCAGTACTTC
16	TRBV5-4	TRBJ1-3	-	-	CASSLEGGFAGNTIYF	TGTGCCAGCAGCTTGGAGGGGGGGTTCGCTGGAAACACCATATATTTT
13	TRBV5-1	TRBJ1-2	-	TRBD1	CASSPDRAYGYTF	TGCGCCAGCAGCCCGGACAGGGCGTATGGCTACACCTTC
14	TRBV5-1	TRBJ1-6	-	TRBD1	CASHRGAENSPLHF	TGCGCCAGCCACAGGGGCGCGGAGAATTCACCCCTCCACTTT
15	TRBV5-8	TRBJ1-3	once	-	CARRDDGALGNTIYF	TGTGCCAGAAGGGACGACGGGGCTCTTGGAAACACCATATATTTT
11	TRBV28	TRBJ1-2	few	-	CASWGGNGYTF	TGTGCCAGCTGGGGGGGGAATGGCTACACCTTC
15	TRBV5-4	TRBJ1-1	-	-	CASSSTGTLNTEAFF	TGTGCCAGCAGCTCAACCGGGACCTTGAACACTGAAGCTTTCTTT
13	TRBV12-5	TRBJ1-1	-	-	CASGRGMNTEAFF	TGTGCTAGTGGCCGGGGGATGAACACTGAAGCTTTCTTT
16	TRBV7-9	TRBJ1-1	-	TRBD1	CASSSRVVQGASEAFF	TGTGCCAGCAGCTCAAGAGTAGTACAGGGGGCTTCTGAAGCTTTCTTT
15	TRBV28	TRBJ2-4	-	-	CASSLGSLAKNIQYF	TGTGCCAGCAGTTTGGGGAGTTTAGCCAAAAACATTCAGTACTTC
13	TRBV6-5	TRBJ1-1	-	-	CASRPRDTYQAFF	TGTGCCAGCAGACCCCGGGACACTTATCAAGCTTTCTTT
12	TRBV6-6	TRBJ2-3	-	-	CASKQAADTQYF	TGTGCCAGCAAGCAAGCGGCAGATACGCAGTATTTT
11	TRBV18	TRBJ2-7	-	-	CASSPAYEQYF	TGTGCCAGCTCGCCGGCCTACGAGCAGTACTTC
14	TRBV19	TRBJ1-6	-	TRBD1	CASSAVTGLEPLHF	TGTGCCAGTAGTGCCGTGACAGGGTTGGAACCCCTCCACTTT
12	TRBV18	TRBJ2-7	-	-	CASSTTGYEQYF	TGTGCCAGCTCAACAACAGGGTACGAGCAGTACTTC